The 15 T cell receptor beta chains below were found in one sample sequenced in a study of CD8 T cells in ankylosing spondylitis. TCRdb reprocessed the 5' RACE reads via MiXCR and lists one record per CDR3 protein. Altogether about 39,000 distinct CDR3 sequences are present, 2.5% to 3.5% being singletons, with the ten largest covering 2.5% to 3.5%. What was sequenced was blood, either unsorted or a sorted T cell fraction (not recorded which). Every receptor here comes from a male donor with ankylosing spondylitis or in good health (not recorded which).

Many counts were recorded for this clonotype. This chain uses TRBV9 with TRBJ2-6; tentatively, D is TRBD1 or TRBD2 (5 bases each). The CDR3 is 15 amino acids. Germline V gene sequence: CDR1 SGDLS, CDR2 YYNGEE. Deletions cut 0 bases from V and 4 bases from J, with 8 bases between. The CDR3 DNA reads TGTGCCAGCAGCGTAGGAGGGGCGGGGGCCAACGTCCTGACTTTC. It is translated as CASSVGGAGANVLTF.

This clonotype was counted many times. CDR3 sequence reads: CASSVGASTSTDTQYF. In DNA form, the CDR3 reads TGTGCCAGCAGCGTAGGGGCGTCCACTAGCACAGATACGCAGTATTTT. The genes are TRBV9 and TRBJ2-3; no reliable D call. V dropped 0 bases and J dropped 0 bases, with 11 bases sitting between them. Germline V gene lookup returns CDR1 SGDLS and CDR2 YYNGEE. The CDR3 has 16 amino acids.

Many counts were recorded for this clonotype. The gene calls are TRBV9 and TRBJ2-5; D possibly matches TRBD1 or TRBD2 (6 bases each). The CDR3 loop spans 14 amino acids. The V gene lost 3 bases and the J gene lost 3 bases, with 12 bases spanning the gap. The germline V gene has CDR1 SGDLS and CDR2 YYNGEE. This chain's CDR3 is CASSGGAREETQYF. In DNA form, the CDR3 reads TGTGCCAGCAGCGGGGGGGCCAGGGAAGAGACCCAGTACTTC.

Only a few counts were recorded for this clonotype. The chain employs TRBV9 and TRBJ1-1; 8 nucleotides line up with TRBD1. The CDR3 covers 16 residues. Germline lookup yields CDR1 SGDLS and CDR2 YYNGEE. Germline trimming cut 2 bases from V and 4 bases from J; bases unmatched to any gene: 10. CDR3 DNA: TGTGCCAGCAGCGTTGACAGGGGAGGGTATAGCACTGAAGCTTTCTTT. This gives the protein CASSVDRGGYSTEAFF.

The table lists this clonotype with a few counts. The chain recombines TRBV9 with TRBJ2-3, with a tentative D call TRBD2 (5 bases). CDR1 is SGDLS, CDR2 YYNGEE, per germline. The germline V and J ends were trimmed by 3 bases and 0 bases, with 11 bases remaining between them. This CDR3 is built from 15 residues. CDR3 DNA sequence: TGTGCCAGCAGCGGATTAGCGTATAGCACAGATACGCAGTATTTT. Translated: CASSGLAYSTDTQYF.

This clonotype was observed at least ten times. The genes are TRBV12-1 and TRBJ1-6. TRBV12-1 is labeled a pseudogene. The CDR3 totals 18 residues. The CDR3 region is CASSPPAAGSSYNSPLHF. Here the CDR3 DNA reads TGTGCCAGCAGCCCACCCGCCGCGGGAAGCTCCTATAATTCACCCCTCCACTTT.

The sample holds many counts of this clonotype. The rearrangement uses TRBV9 and TRBJ1-6; D gene ambiguous. V shed 0 bases and J shed 5 bases, with 6 bases lying between them. Germline V CDR1 and CDR2: SGDLS, YYNGEE. This CDR3 region has 14 residues. CDR3 sequence reads: CASSVDRNNSPLHF. The CDR3 coding sequence is TGTGCCAGCAGCGTAGACAGAAATAATTCACCCCTCCACTTT.

This clonotype occurred many times. The chain employs TRBV9 and TRBJ2-7, with TRBD2 matching over 9 bases. V shed 0 bases, J shed 5 bases, and the junction held 3 bases outside the gene matches. CDR1 is SGDLS and CDR2 is YYNGEE in the germline V gene. This CDR3 region has 14 residues. The CDR3 region has the DNA TGTGCCAGCAGCGTAGAGCCTAGCGGGAACGAGCAGTACGTC. Encoded protein: CASSVEPSGNEQYV.

In its sample, this clonotype was seen many times. The chain recombines TRBV9 with TRBJ1-6; 11 bases align to TRBD1. Trimming cost V 2 bases and J 7 bases; bases outside gene matches: 2. This CDR3 contains 15 residues. The germline gives CDR1 SGDLS, CDR2 YYNGEE. The CDR3 reads CASSVRDRGNSPLHF. In nucleotides, the CDR3 is TGTGCCAGCAGCGTCCGGGACAGGGGGAATTCACCCCTCCACTTT.

This clonotype was detected ten times or more. This sequence joins TRBV9 and TRBJ2-1; D is perhaps TRBD2 (6 bases). Trimming pared 3 bases from V and 0 bases from J, leaving 10 bases between. Germline V lookup: CDR1 SGDLS, CDR2 YYNGEE. This CDR3 has 15 amino acids. Here the CDR3 DNA reads TGTGCCAGCAGCGGGGGGGTGAGCTCCTACAATGAGCAGTTCTTC. Its protein is CASSGGVSSYNEQFF.

Ten or more counts support this clonotype. V is TRBV9 and J is TRBJ2-2, with 10 positions matching TRBD2. The germline CDR1 and CDR2 sequences are SGDLS and YYNGEE. V was pared by 2 bases and J by 7 bases, with 5 bases of the junction left unmatched. The CDR3 covers 15 residues. In DNA form, the CDR3 reads TGTGCCAGCAGCGTCATAGCGGGAGGCGGCGGGGAGCTGTTTTTT. Amino acids: CASSVIAGGGGELFF. Full variable domain (rest looked up from reference TRBV9 and TRBJ2-2): DSGVTQTPKHLITATGQRVTLRCSPRSGDLSVYWYQQSLDQGLQFLIQYYNGEERAKGNILERFSAQQFPDLHSELNLSSLELGDSALYFCASSVIAGGGGELFFGEGSRLTVL.

This clonotype appeared many times. The chain is built from TRBV30 and TRBJ2-2; D is unclear. This CDR3 contains 13 residues. The germline gives CDR1 GTSNPN, CDR2 SVGIG (reference sequence). Trimming took off 3 bases at V and 8 bases at J, with 13 bases between the two ends. In nucleotides, the CDR3 is TGTGCCTGGAGGAGACCACTGAGAGGGGAGCTGTTTTTT. Residues: CAWRRPLRGELFF.

By proportion, this clonotype is medium-sized (0.01 to 0.1%). The gene calls are TRBV29-1 and TRBJ2-2; possibly TRBD1 for D (5 bases). The CDR3 is 17 residues long. Germline CDR1 SQVTM, CDR2 ANQGSEA. V was trimmed by 3 bases and J by 0 bases, leaving 17 bases between them. CDR3: CSVDLTTESTNTGELFF. For the CDR3, the DNA is TGCAGCGTTGATCTTACGACAGAGAGTACGAACACCGGGGAGCTGTTTTTT.

Many counts were recorded for this clonotype. The V gene is TRBV9, the J gene TRBJ2-1; possibly TRBD1 for D (6 bases). The CDR3 covers 15 residues. Germline V CDR1 and CDR2: SGDLS, YYNGEE. Between the trimmed V and J ends, which lost 0 bases and 6 bases, there was a span of 13 bases. The CDR3 is CASSVAGVTSNEQFF. For the CDR3, the DNA is TGTGCCAGCAGCGTAGCAGGGGTCACGTCCAATGAGCAGTTCTTC.

This clonotype has ten or more counts. The chain carries TRBV9 and TRBJ1-2, with D possibly TRBD1 on 5 matching bases. Germline values: CDR1 SGDLS, CDR2 YYNGEE. The CDR3 is 17 amino acids. V gave up 2 bases and J gave up 3 bases, with 20 bases separating them. This CDR3 reads CASSVSSRERADYGYTF. Here the CDR3 DNA reads TGTGCCAGCAGCGTTTCCTCCAGGGAGAGGGCGGACTATGGCTACACCTTC.